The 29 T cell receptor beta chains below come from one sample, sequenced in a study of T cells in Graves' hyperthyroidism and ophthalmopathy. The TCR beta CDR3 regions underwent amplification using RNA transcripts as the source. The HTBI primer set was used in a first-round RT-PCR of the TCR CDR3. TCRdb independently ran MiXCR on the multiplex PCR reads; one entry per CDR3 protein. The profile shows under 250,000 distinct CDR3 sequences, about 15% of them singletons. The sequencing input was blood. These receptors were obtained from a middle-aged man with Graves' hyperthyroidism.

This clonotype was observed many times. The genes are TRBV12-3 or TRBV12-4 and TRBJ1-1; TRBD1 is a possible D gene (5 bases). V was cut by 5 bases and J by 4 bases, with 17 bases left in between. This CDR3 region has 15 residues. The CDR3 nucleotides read TGTGCCAGCAGTCCCCTAGAGGGGAGTAGCACTGAAGCTTTCTTT. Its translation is CASSPLEGSSTEAFF.

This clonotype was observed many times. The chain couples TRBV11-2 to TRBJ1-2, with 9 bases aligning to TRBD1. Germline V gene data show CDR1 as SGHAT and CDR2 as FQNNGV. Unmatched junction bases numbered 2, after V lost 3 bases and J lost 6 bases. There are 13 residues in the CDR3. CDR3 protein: CASSFGTGNGYTF. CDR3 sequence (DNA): TGTGCCAGCAGCTTCGGGACAGGGAATGGCTACACCTTC.

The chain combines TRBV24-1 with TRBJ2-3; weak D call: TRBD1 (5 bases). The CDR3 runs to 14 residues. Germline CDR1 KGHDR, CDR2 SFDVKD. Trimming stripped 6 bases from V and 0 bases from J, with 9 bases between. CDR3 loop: CATSIDSSTDTQYF. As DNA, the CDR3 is TGTGCCACCAGTATTGACAGTAGCACAGATACGCAGTATTTT.

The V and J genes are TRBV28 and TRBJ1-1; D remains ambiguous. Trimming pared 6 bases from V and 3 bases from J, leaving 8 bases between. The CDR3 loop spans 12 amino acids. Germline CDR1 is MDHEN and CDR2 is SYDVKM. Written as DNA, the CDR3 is TGTGCCAGCAGAGAACAGTACACTGAAGCTTTCTTT. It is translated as CASREQYTEAFF.

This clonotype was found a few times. Written as DNA, the CDR3 is TGCAGTGCTAGAGATCGACTAGCGGGAGCTTCAGGGCAGTTCTTC. This sequence encodes CSARDRLAGASGQFF. The chain is built from TRBV20-1 and TRBJ2-1; 12 bases are a match to TRBD2. With V trimmed by 0 bases and J by 12 bases, 9 bases remained unmatched. This CDR3 contains 15 residues. Looked up from germline, CDR1 is DFQATT and CDR2 is SNEGSKA (reference sequence).

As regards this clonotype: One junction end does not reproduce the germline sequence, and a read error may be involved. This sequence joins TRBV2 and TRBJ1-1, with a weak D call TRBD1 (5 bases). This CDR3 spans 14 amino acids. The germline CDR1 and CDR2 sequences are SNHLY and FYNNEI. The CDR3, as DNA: TGTGCCAGCAGTTTCCTTACAGGCGACACTGGAGCTTTCTTT. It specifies CASSFLTGDTGAFF.

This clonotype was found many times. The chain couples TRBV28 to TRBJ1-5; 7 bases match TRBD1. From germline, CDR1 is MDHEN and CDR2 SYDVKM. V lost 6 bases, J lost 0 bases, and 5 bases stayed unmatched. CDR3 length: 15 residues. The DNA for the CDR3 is TGTGCCAGCAGAAAAACAGGGGTTAGCAATCAGCCCCAGCATTTT. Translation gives CASRKTGVSNQPQHF.

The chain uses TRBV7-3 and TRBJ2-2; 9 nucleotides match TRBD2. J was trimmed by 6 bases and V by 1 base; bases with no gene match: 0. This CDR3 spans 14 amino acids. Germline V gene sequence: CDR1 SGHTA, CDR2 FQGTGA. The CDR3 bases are TGTGCCAGCAGCTTAAGCGGGAGGGCCGGGGAGCTGTTTTTT. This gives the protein CASSLSGRAGELFF.

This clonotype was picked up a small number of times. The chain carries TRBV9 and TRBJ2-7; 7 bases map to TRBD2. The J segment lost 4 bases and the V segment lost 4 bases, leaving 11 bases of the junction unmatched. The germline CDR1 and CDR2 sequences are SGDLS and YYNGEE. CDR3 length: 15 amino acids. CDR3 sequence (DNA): TGTGCCAGCAGCCCCTCCGGAGGACTAGTTTACGAGCAGTACTTC. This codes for CASSPSGGLVYEQYF.

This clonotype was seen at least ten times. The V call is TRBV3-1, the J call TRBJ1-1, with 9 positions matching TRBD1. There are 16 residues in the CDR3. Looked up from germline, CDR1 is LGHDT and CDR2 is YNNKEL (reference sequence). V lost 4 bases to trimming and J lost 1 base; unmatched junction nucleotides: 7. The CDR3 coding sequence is TGTGCCAGCAGCCCCTGGACAGGGGCGAGGAACACTGAAGCTTTCTTT. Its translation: CASSPWTGARNTEAFF.

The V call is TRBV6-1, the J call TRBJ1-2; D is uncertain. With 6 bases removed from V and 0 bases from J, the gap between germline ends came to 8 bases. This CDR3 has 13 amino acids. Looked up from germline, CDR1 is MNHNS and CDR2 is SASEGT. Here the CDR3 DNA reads TGTGCCAGCAGCCCCGTAGCTAACTATGGCTACACCTTC. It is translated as CASSPVANYGYTF.

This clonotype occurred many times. The CDR3 DNA follows: TGTGCCAGCTCACCACCGACTTGGCGAGAGACCCAGTACTTC. Translating it yields CASSPPTWRETQYF. The rearrangement links TRBV18 to TRBJ2-5; D uncertain. Germline lookup yields CDR1 KGHSH and CDR2 LQKENI. V was cut by 0 bases and J by 4 bases, with 9 bases left in between. The CDR3 is 14 amino acids.

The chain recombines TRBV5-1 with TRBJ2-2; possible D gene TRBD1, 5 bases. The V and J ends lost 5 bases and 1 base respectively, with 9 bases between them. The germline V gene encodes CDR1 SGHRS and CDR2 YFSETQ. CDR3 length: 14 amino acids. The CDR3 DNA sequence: TGCGCCAGCAGGGGTCAGGGGAACACCGGGGAGCTGTTTTTT. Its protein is CASRGQGNTGELFF.

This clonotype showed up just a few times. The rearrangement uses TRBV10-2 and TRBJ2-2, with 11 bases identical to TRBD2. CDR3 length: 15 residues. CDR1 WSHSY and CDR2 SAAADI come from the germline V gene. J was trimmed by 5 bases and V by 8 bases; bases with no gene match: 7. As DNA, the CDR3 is TGCGCCAGCGGTAGCGGGAGGGTGTGGACCGGGGAGCTGTTTTTT. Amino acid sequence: CASGSGRVWTGELFF.

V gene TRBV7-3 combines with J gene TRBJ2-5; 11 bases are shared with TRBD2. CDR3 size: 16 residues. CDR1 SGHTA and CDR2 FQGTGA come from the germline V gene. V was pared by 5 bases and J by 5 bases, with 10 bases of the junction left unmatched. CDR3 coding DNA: TGTGCCAGCAGCCCTACTAGCGGGAGCATGTATGAGACCCAGTACTTC. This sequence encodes CASSPTSGSMYETQYF.

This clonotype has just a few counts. The CDR3 DNA reads as TGTGCCAGCAGTGAACTAGCGGGAGGGCCCAATGAGCAGTTCTTC. Translation gives CASSELAGGPNEQFF. The chain links TRBV6-1 to TRBJ2-1; 12 nucleotides line up with TRBD2. Germline assignment: CDR1 MNHNS and CDR2 SASEGT. V shed 2 bases, J shed 6 bases, and the junction held 2 bases outside the gene matches. The CDR3 sequence is 15 residues long.

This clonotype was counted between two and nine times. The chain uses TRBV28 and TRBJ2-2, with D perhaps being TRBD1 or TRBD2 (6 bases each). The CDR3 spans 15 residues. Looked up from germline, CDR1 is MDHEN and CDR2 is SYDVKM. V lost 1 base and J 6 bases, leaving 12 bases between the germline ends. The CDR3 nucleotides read TGTGCCAGCAGTTTATCCGGGGGCGGATCCGGGGAGCTGTTTTTT. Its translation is CASSLSGGGSGELFF.

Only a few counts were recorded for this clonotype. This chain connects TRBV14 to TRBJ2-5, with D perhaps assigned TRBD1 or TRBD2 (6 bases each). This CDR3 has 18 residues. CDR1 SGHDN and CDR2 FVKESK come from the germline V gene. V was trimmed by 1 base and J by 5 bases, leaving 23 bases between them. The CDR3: CASSQGGGRTLEAETQYF. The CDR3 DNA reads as TGTGCCAGCAGCCAAGGAGGGGGGCGGACATTAGAGGCGGAGACCCAGTACTTC.

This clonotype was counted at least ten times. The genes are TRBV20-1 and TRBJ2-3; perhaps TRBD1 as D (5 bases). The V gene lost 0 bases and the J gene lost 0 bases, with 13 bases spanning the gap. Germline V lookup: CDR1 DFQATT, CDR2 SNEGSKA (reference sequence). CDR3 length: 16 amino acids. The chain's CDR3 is CSARDGAGLSTDTQYF. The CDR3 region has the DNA TGCAGTGCTAGAGATGGGGCAGGCCTTAGCACAGATACGCAGTATTTT.

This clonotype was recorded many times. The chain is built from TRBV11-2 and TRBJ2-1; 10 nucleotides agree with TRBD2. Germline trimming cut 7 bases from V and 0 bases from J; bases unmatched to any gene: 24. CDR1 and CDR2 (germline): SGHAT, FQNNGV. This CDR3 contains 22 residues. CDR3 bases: TGTGCCAGCATCCCCAAGGGGGATATACTAGCGGGACTAAGCCCCTCCTACAATGAGCAGTTCTTC. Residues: CASIPKGDILAGLSPSYNEQFF.

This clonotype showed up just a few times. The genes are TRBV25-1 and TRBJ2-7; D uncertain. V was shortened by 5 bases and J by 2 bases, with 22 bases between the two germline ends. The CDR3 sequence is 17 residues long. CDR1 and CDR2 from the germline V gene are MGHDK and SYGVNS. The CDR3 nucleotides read TGTGCCAGCAGTTCGGGTGGGGTTAGTGGCCGAGCCTACGAGCAGTACTTC. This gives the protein CASSSGGVSGRAYEQYF.

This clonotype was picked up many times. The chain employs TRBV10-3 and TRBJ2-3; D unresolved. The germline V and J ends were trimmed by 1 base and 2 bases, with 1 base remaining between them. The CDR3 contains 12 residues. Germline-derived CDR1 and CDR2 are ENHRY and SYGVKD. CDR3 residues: CAISEFTDTQYF. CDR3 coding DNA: TGTGCCATCAGTGAGTTCACAGATACGCAGTATTTT.

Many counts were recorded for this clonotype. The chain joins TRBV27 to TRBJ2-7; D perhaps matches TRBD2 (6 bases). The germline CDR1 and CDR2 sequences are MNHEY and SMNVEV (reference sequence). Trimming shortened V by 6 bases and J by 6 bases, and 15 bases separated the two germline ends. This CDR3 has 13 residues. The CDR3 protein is CASSLGLSSEQYF. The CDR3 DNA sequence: TGTGCCAGCAGCCTGGGACTCTCATCCGAGCAGTACTTC.

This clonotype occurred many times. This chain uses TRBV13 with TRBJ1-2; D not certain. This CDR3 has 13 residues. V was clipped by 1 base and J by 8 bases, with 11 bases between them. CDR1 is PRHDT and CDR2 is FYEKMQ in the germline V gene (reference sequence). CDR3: CASSLATAGGYTF. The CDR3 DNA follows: TGTGCCAGCAGCTTAGCAACAGCTGGAGGCTACACCTTC.

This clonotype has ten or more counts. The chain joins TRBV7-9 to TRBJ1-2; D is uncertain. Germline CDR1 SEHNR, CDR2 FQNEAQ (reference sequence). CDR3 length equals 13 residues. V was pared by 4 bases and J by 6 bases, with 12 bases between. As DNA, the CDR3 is TGTGCCAGCAGCTCCCCTTTATTCGATGGCTACACCTTC. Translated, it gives CASSSPLFDGYTF.

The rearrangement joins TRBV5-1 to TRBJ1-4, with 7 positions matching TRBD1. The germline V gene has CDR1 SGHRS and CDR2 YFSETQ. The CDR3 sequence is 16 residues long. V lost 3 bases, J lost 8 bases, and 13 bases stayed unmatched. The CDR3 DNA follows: TGCGCCAGCAGCTGGGGCCGGACAGGAGAAGGAGAAAAACTGTTTTTT. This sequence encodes CASSWGRTGEGEKLFF.

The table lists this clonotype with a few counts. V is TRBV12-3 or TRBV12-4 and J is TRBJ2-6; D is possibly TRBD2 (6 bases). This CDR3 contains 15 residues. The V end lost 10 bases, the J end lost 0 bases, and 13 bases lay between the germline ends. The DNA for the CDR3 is TGTGCCATTCCGGCGGGGTCCTCTGGGGCCAACGTCCTGACTTTC. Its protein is CAIPAGSSGANVLTF.

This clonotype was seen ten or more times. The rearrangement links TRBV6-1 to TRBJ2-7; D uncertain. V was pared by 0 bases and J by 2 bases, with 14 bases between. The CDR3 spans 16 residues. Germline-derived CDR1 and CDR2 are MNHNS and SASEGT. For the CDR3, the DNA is TGTGCCAGCAGTGAAGCGTGGCAGAAAGCGACCTACGAGCAGTACTTC. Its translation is CASSEAWQKATYEQYF.

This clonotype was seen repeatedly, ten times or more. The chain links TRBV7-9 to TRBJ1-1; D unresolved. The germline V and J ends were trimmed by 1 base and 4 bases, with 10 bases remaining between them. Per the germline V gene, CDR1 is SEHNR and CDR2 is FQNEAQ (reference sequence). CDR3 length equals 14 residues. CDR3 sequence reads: CASSLDSYFTEAFF. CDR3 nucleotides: TGTGCCAGCAGCTTAGACTCATACTTCACTGAAGCTTTCTTT.